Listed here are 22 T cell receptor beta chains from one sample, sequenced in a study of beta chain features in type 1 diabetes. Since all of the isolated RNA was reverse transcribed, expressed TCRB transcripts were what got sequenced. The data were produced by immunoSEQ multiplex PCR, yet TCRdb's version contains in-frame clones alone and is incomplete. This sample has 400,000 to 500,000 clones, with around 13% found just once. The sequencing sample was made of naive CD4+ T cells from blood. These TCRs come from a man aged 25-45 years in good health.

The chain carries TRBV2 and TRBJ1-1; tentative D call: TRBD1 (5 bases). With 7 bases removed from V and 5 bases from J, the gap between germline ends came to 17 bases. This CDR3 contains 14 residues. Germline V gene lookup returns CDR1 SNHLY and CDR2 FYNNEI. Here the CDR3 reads CASIRRDEGTEAFF. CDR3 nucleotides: TGTGCCAGCATCCGCCGGGATGAGGGGACTGAAGCTTTCTTT.

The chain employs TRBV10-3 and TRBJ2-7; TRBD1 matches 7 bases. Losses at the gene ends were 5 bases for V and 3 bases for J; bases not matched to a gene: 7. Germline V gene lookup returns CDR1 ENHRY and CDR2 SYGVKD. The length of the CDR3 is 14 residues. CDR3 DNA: TGTGCCATCAGTACCGGGACAGACCACTACGAGCAGTACTTC. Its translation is CAISTGTDHYEQYF.

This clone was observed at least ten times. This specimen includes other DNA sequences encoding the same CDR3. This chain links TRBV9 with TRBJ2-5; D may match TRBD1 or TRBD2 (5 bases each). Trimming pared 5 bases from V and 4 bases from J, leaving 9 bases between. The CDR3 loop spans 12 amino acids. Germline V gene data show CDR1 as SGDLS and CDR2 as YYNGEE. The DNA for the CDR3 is TGTGCCAGCAGTCTGAGGGGAGAGACCCAGTACTTC. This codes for CASSLRGETQYF.

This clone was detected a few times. The CDR3: CASSSGTGPTYEQYF. The CDR3 DNA is TGCGCCAGCAGCTCCGGGACAGGTCCTACCTACGAGCAGTACTTC. V usage is TRBV5-1 and J usage is TRBJ2-7; 8 bases are shared with TRBD1. Trimming removed 3 bases from V and 2 bases from J; junction bases left unmatched: 7. The CDR3 sequence is 15 residues long. Germline V gene lookup returns CDR1 SGHRS and CDR2 YFSETQ.

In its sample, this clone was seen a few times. For the CDR3, the DNA is TGTGCCAGCACCATTTCTAGCGGCATAAGCACAGATACGCAGTATTTT. Protein product: CASTISSGISTDTQYF. The genes are TRBV7-2 and TRBJ2-3; the match to TRBD2 covers 7 bases. From germline, CDR1 is SGHTA and CDR2 FQGNSA. This CDR3 is built from 16 residues. Germline trimming cut 7 bases from V and 0 bases from J; bases unmatched to any gene: 10.

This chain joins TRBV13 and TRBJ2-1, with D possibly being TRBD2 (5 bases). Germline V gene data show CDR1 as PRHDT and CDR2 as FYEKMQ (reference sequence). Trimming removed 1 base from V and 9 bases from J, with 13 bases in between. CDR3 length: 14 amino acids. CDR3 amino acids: CASSLVGPAGEQFF. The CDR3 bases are TGTGCCAGCAGCTTAGTAGGCCCGGCGGGTGAGCAGTTCTTC.

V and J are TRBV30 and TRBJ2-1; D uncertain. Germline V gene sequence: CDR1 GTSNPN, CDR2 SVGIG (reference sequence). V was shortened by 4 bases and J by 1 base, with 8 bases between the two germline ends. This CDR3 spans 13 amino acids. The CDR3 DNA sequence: TGTGCCTGGAAGGTACAGTCCTACAATGAGCAGTTCTTC. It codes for CAWKVQSYNEQFF.

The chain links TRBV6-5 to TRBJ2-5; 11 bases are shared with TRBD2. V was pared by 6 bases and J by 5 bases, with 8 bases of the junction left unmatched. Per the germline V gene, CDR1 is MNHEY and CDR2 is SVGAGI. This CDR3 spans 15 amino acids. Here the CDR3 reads CASRELAGAAETQYF. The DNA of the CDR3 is TGTGCCAGCAGGGAACTAGCGGGAGCGGCGGAGACCCAGTACTTC.

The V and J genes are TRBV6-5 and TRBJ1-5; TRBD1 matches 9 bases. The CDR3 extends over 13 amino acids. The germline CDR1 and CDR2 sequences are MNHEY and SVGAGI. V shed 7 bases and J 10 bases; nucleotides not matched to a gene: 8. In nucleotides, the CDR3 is TGTGCCAGCACCCGACAGGGGGGAGGTCCCCAGCATTTT. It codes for CASTRQGGGPQHF.

CDR3 region: CSAEVGPQAKNIQYF. The DNA of the CDR3 is TGCAGCGCGGAAGTTGGACCCCAAGCCAAAAACATTCAGTACTTC. The chain couples TRBV29-1 to TRBJ2-4; no clear D. The CDR3 loop spans 15 amino acids. Germline V gene sequence: CDR1 SQVTM, CDR2 ANQGSEA. Trimming took off 7 bases at V and 0 bases at J, with 16 bases between the two ends. The full variable domain, in which reference TRBV29-1 and TRBJ2-4 provide the parts outside the CDR3, is SAVISQKPSRDICQRGTSLTIQCQVDSQVTMMFWYRQQPGQSLTLIATANQGSEATYESGFVIDKFPISRPNLTFSTLTVSNMSPEDSSIYLCSAEVGPQAKNIQYFGAGTRLSVL.

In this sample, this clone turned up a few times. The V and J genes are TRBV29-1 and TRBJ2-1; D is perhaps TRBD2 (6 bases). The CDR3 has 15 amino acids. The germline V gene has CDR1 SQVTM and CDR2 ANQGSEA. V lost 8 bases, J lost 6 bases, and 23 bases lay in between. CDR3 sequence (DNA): TGCAGCCTTAGATCCCGGGACTTGCTTCGCAATGAGCAGTTCTTC. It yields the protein CSLRSRDLLRNEQFF.

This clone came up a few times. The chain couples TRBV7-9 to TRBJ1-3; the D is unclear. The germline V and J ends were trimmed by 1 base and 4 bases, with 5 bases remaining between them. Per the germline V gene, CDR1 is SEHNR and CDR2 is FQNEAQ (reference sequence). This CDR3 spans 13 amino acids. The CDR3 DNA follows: TGTGCCAGCAGCTTAGGAAACGGAAACACCATATATTTT. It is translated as CASSLGNGNTIYF.

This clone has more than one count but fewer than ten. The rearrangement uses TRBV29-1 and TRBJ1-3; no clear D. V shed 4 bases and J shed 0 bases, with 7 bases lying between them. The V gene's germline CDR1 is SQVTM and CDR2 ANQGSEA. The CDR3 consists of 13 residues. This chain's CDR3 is CSVVRGSGNTIYF. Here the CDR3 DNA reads TGCAGCGTTGTACGAGGCTCTGGAAACACCATATATTTT.

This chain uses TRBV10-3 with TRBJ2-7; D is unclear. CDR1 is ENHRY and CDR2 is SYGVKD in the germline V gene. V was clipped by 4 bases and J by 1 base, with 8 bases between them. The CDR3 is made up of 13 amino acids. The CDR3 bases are TGTGCCATCAGTGGGCCAGATTCCTACGAGCAGTACTTC. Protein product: CAISGPDSYEQYF.

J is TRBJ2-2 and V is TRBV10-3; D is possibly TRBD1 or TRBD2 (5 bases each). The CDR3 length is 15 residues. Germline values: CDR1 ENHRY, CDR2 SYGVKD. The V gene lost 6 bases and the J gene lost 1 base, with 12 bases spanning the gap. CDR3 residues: CAISDSGWNTGELFF. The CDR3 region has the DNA TGTGCCATCAGCGACAGCGGCTGGAACACCGGGGAGCTGTTTTTT.

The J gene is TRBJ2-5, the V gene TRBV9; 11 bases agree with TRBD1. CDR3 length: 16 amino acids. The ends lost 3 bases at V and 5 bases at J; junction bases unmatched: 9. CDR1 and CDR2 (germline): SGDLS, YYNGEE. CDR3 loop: CASSGGTGGIWETQYF. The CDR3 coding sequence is TGTGCCAGCAGCGGCGGGACAGGGGGTATATGGGAGACCCAGTACTTC.

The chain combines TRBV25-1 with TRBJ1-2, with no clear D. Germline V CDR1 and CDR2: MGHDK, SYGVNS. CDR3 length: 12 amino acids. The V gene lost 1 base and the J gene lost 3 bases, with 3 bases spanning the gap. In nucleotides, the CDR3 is TGTGCCAGCAGTGAATGGGACTATGGCTACACCTTC. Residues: CASSEWDYGYTF.

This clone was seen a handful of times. The chain's CDR3 is CASSPDRTSGANVLTF. CDR3 nucleotide sequence: TGTGCCAGCAGTCCGGACAGGACCTCTGGGGCCAACGTCCTGACTTTC. The chain combines TRBV2 with TRBJ2-6; 7 nucleotides agree with TRBD1. V dropped 5 bases and J dropped 0; count of bases not matched to a gene: 4. Germline CDR1 and CDR2: SNHLY and FYNNEI. There are 16 residues in the CDR3. Variable domain in full (rest from reference TRBV2 and TRBJ2-6): EPEVTQTPSHQVTQMGQEVILRCVPISNHLYFYWYRQILGQKVEFLVSFYNNEISEKSEIFDDQFSVERPDGSNFTLKIRSTKLEDSAMYFCASSPDRTSGANVLTFGAGSRLTVL.

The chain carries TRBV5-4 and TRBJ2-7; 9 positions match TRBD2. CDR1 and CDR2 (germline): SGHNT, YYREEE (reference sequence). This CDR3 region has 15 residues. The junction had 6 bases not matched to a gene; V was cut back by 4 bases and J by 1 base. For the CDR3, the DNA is TGTGCCAGCAGCCGTAGCGGGGGCGAATCCTACGAGCAGTACTTC. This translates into CASSRSGGESYEQYF. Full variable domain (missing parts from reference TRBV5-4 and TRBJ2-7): ETGVTQSPTHLIKTRGQQVTLRCSSQSGHNTVSWYQQALGQGPQFIFQYYREEENGRGNFPPRFSGLQFPNYSSELNVNALELDDSALYLCASSRSGGESYEQYFGPGTRLTVT.

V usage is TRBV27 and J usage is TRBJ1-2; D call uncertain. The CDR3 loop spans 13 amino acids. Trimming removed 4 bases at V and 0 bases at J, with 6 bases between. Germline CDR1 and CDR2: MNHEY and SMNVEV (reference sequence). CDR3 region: CASSYGANYGYTF. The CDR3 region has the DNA TGTGCCAGCAGTTACGGAGCTAACTATGGCTACACCTTC.

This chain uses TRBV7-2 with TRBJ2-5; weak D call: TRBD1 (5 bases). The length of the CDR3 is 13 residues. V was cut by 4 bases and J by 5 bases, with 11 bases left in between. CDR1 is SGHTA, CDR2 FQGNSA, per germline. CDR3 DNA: TGTGCCAGCAGCTGGGCACAGGAGGAGACCCAGTACTTC. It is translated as CASSWAQEETQYF.

The CDR3 sequence is CAWSLAGGGGVDTQYF. As DNA, the CDR3 is TGTGCCTGGAGTCTAGCGGGAGGCGGAGGAGTAGACACGCAGTATTTT. This chain uses TRBV30 with TRBJ2-3; 11 nucleotides match TRBD2. V lost 2 bases, J lost 9 bases, and 13 bases stayed unmatched. The V gene's germline CDR1 is GTSNPN and CDR2 SVGIG (reference sequence). The CDR3 has 16 amino acids.